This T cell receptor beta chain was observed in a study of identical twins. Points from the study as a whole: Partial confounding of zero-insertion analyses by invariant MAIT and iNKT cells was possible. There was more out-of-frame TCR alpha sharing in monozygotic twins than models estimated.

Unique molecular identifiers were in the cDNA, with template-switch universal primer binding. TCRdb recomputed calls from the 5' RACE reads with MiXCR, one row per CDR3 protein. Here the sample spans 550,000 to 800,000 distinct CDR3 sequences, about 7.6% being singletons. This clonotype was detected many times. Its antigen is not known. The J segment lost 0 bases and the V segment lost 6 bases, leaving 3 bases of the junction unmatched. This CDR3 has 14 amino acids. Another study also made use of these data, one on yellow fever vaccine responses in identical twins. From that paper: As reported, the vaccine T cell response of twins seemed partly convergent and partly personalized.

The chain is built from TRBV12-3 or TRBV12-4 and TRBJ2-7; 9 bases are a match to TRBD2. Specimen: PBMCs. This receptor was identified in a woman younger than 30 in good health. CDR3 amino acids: CASSRTSDSYEQYF. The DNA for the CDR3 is TGTGCCAGCAGCCGGACTAGCGACTCCTACGAGCAGTACTTC.